The T cell receptor (beta chain) under discussion was sequenced for a study of human T cells and chemical hapten exposure (dated by TCRdb to about 2021). Regarding the research as a whole: Libraries were pooled for sequencing, and variation in per-sample TCR yields was attributed mainly to small differences in library volumes within the pool. The study tracked peripheral blood TCR repertoire changes in vivo during primary and secondary sensitization to the hapten diphenylcyclopropenone (DPC) in alopecia patients. Each blood RNA sample was used to sequence both TCR alpha and TCR beta chains. Summary of the overall study and its limitations: After repeated subsampling, changes were observed in the strength of the expansion versus patch-test correlation and in the threshold at which the correlation became significant. No change with DPC sensitization was found in the number of TCRs above 1 in 1000 frequency, and no evidence of global repertoire structure alterations was found.

Total RNA was extracted from unfractionated whole blood that had been collected in Tempus Blood RNA tubes. As TCR sequencing controls, a few healthy volunteers were used, with blood taken at day 0, 2 weeks and 6 weeks. Libraries were constructed by 5' RACE. Sequencing relied on an Illumina MiSeq. During library preparation, unique molecular identifiers were attached to individual cDNA molecules so that TCRs could be counted in a quantitative, reproducible way. Per the original workflow: A median of about 89,000 TCRs per sample was observed, with a range of about 23,224 to 690,600. V, J and CDR3 annotation of the TCR reads was performed with the Decombinator software suite. For the PS versus PT1 abundance plots, all samples were subsampled to the same number of TCRs (28,000). Expanded TCRs were defined as absent before sensitization and observed at least eight times at the 2-week time point. TCRdb reanalyzed the raw reads on its own, using fastp at Q25 for trimming and MiXCR for clone calling, and kept in-frame beta chains. A single entry per CDR3 protein holds the most common genes and DNA from its merged rows. In this record, the V and J calls reflect TCRdb's handling and not the investigators' own analysis. The sample table shows under 150,000 distinct CDR3 sequences, and around a fifth are seen once. The top ten constitute around 2.7% of the sample.

Turning to this clonotype: No antigen is known for it. No much larger clone exists at a distance of one base, and base qualities are not known.

CDR1 and CDR2, per the germline V gene (reference sequence), are SEHNR and FQNEAQ. Including cysteine and phenylalanine, the CDR3 has 16 amino acids. Only the CDR3 region is kept as DNA, spanning 48 bases read in frame from base 1. Relative to germline, V is missing 5 bases and J is missing 3 bases, with 8 bases of the junction outside any gene match. This receptor was taken from a human donor in good health. Recombination connected TRBV7-9 to TRBJ2-7; 12 central bases correspond to TRBD2. The CDR3 corresponds to CASSPLTSGSVYEQYF. The DNA sequence is given as TGTGCCAGCAGCCCGTTGACTAGCGGGAGCGTCTACGAGCAGTACTTC.